This T cell receptor (beta chain) is from a study of T cells in Graves' hyperthyroidism and ophthalmopathy. In the ophthalmopathy cohort, Clinical Activity Score was at least 3, NOSPECS grade at least 4, and duration under 3 months. 10 ml of fresh peripheral blood supplied the PBMCs. Regarding this clonotype: The antigen is unknown.

TCR beta CDR3 regions were amplified from RNA. The HTBI set primed first-round TCR CDR3 RT-PCR. TCRdb fed the multiplex PCR reads into MiXCR, producing one record per CDR3 protein. The table records about 410,000 distinct CDR3 sequences, approximately 15% of them present only once. There are 12 residues in the CDR3. V was shortened by 3 bases and J by 11 bases, with 13 bases between the two germline ends. Per germline, CDR1 WNHNN and CDR2 SYGVQD (reference sequence). Findings of the study overall: Before onset, ophthalmopathy was predicted by the model a median roughly 6.8 months earlier. Separation of ophthalmopathy from stable hyperthyroidism was achieved by a 13 V-J model.

Sample: blood. This rearrangement joins TRBV10-1 to TRBJ1-2, with D maybe TRBD1 (5 bases). This sequence originates from a man aged 18 to 35 with Graves' ophthalmopathy. The CDR3 DNA sequence: TGCGCCAGCAGTGAATTTGGGGGTTCTTACACCTTC. Protein: CASSEFGGSYTF.